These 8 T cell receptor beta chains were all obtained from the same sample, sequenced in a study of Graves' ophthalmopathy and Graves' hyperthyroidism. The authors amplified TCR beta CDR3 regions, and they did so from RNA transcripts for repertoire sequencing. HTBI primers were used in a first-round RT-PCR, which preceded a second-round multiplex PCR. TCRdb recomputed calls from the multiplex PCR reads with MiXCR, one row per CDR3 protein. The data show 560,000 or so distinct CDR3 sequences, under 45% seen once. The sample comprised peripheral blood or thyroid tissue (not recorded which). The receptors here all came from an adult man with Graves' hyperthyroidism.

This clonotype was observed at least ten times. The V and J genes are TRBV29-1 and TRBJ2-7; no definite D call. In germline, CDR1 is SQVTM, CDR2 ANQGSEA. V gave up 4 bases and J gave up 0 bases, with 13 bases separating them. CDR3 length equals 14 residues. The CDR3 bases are TGCAGCGTTGTGGGTGTGTCGAGCTCCTACGAGCAGTACTTC. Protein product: CSVVGVSSSYEQYF.

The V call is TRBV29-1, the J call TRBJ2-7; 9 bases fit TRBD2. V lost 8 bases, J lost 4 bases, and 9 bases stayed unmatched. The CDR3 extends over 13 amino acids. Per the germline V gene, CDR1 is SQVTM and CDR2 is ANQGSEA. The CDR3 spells CSLGLAGVYEQYF. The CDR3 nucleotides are TGCAGCTTAGGATTAGCGGGAGTTTACGAGCAGTACTTC.

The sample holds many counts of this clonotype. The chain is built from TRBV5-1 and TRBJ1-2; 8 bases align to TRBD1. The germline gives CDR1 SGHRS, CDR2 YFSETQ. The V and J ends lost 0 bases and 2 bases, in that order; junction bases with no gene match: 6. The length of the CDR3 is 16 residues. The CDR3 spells CASSLGIGQGNYGYTF. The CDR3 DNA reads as TGCGCCAGCAGCTTGGGGATCGGACAGGGAAACTATGGCTACACCTTC.

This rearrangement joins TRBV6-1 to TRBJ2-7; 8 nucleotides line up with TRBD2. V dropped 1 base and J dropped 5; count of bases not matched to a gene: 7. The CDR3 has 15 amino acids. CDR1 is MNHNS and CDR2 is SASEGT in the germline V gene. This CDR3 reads CASSEESRGAHEQYF. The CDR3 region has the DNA TGTGCCAGCAGTGAAGAATCGCGGGGGGCCCACGAGCAGTACTTC.

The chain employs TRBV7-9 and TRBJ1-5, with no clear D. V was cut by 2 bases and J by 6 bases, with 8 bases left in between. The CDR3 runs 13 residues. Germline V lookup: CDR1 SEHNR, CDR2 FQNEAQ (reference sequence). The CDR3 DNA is TGTGCCAGCAGCTTAAAAGGGAGTCAGCCCCAGCATTTT. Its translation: CASSLKGSQPQHF.

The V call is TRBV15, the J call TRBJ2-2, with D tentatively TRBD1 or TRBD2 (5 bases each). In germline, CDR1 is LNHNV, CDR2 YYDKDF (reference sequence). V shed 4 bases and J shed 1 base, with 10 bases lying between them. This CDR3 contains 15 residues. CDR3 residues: CATSMGDRNTGELFF. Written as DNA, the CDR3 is TGTGCCACCAGCATGGGGGATCGGAACACCGGGGAGCTGTTTTTT.

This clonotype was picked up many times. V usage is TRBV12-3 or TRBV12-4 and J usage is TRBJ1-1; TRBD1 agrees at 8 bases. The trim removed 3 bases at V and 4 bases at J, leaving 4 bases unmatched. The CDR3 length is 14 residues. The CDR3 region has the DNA TGTGCCAGCAGTTTCCACAGGGGGAGCACTGAAGCTTTCTTT. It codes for CASSFHRGSTEAFF.

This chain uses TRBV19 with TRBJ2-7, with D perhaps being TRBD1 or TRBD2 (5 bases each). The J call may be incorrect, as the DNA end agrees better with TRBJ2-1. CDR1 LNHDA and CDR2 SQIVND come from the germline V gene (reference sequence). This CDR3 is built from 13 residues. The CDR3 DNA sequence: TGTGCCAGTAGTACGGGACGGTACAATGAGCAGTTCTTC. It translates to CASSTGRYNEQFF.